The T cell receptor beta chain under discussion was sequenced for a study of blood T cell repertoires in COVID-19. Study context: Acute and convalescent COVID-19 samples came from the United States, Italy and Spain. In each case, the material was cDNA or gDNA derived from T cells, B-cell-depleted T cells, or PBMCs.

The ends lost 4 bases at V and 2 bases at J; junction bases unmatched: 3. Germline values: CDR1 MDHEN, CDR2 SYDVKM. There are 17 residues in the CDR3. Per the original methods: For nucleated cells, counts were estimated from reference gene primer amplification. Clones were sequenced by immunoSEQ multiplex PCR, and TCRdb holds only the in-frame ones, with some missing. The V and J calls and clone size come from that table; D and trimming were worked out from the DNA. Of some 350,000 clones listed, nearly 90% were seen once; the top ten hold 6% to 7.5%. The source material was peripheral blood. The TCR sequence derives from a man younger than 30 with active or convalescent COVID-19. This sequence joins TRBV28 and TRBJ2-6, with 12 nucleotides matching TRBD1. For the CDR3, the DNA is TGTGCCAGCAGTTGGGACAGGGGGCATACTGGGGCCAACGTCCTGACTTTC. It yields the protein CASSWDRGHTGANVLTF.